A selection of T cell receptor beta chains follows, all from one sample in a study of regulatory T cells in long-lasting Graves disease. TCRdb recomputed calls from the multiplex PCR reads with MiXCR, one row per CDR3 protein. The sample has about 470,000 distinct CDR3 sequences, around a fifth seen once. The sequenced sample was peripheral blood mononuclear cells (PBMCs), obtained when the disease was refractory, from a patient treated with antithyroid drugs. These TCRs come from a female donor with Graves disease. The CDR3 runs from the conserved cysteine through the conserved F or W. The order of the fields is V gene, J gene, D gene, clone size, CDR3 protein, CDR3 DNA. A D gene is named only where the DNA matches it firmly. Clone size is stated in some rows and not others, as once, few, many or a class when expanded.

>TRBV20-1|TRBJ2-3|NA|NA
CSARSSGRGSTDTQYF
TGCAGTGCTAGGTCTAGTGGACGCGGCAGCACAGATACGCAGTATTTT
>TRBV28|TRBJ2-7|NA|many
CASSSLLGFYEQYF
TGTGCCAGCAGTTCCTTGCTAGGATTTTACGAGCAGTACTTC
>TRBV12-3/TRBV12-4|TRBJ2-7|TRBD1|many
CASRGQGGYEQYF
TGTGCCAGCAGGGGACAGGGAGGGTACGAGCAGTACTTC
>TRBV20-1|TRBJ2-7|TRBD2|few
CSAGGTSGTYEQYF
TGCAGTGCTGGGGGGACTAGCGGAACCTACGAGCAGTACTTC
>TRBV20-1|TRBJ2-4|TRBD1|few
CSAGTGANIQYF
TGCAGTGCCGGGACAGGGGCAAACATTCAGTACTTC
>TRBV28|TRBJ1-2|NA|many
CASSTGYYGYTF
TGTGCCAGCAGTACAGGGTACTATGGCTACACCTTC
>TRBV5-1|TRBJ1-6|TRBD1|few
CASSSGQDSLPLHF
TGCGCCAGCAGCTCCGGACAGGATAGCTTACCCCTCCACTTT
>TRBV19|TRBJ1-1|TRBD1|NA
CASSGQGRPEAFF
TGTGCCAGTAGTGGACAGGGGAGGCCTGAAGCTTTCTTT
>TRBV28|TRBJ2-5|NA|many
CASRIRSSSKTQYF
TGTGCCAGCCGCATACGATCTAGCTCGAAGACCCAGTACTTC
>TRBV5-1|TRBJ2-1|TRBD2|few
CASSEGLAGVEQFF
TGCGCCAGCAGCGAGGGACTAGCGGGAGTTGAGCAGTTCTTC
>TRBV7-6|TRBJ2-6|TRBD1|NA
CASSYGGSKQGLGANVPTF
TGTGCCAGCAGCTACGGCGGTTCGAAACAGGGGTTAGGGGCCAACGTCCCGACTTTC
>TRBV7-2|TRBJ1-2|NA|many
CASRWSAGDYGYTF
TGTGCCAGCAGATGGTCGGCAGGGGACTATGGCTACACCTTC
>TRBV7-2|TRBJ1-4|TRBD1|few
CASSVYRDRPNEKLFF
TGTGCCAGCAGCGTGTACCGGGACAGACCTAATGAAAAACTGTTTTTT
>TRBV20-1|TRBJ2-7|TRBD2|NA
CSARSGLAGEFYEQYF
TGCAGTGCTAGATCGGGCCTAGCGGGAGAGTTCTACGAGCAGTACTTC
>TRBV27|TRBJ2-7|NA|many
CASSFGGGTDYEQYF
TGTGCCAGCAGTTTTGGAGGGGGTACAGACTACGAGCAGTACTTC